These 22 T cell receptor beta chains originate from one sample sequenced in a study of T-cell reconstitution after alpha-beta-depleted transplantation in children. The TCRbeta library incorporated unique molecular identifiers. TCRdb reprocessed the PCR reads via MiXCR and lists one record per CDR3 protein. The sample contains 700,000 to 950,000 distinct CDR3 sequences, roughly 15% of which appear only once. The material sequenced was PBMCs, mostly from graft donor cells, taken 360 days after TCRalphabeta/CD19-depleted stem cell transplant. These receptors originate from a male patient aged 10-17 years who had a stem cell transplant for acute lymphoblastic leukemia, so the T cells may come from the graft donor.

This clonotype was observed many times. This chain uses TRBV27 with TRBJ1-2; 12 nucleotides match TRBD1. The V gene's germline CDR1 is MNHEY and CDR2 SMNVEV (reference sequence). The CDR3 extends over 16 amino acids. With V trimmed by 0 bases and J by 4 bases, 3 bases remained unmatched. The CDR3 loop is CASSLSGQGAIYGYTF. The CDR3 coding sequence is TGTGCCAGCAGTTTATCGGGACAGGGGGCGATCTATGGCTACACCTTC.

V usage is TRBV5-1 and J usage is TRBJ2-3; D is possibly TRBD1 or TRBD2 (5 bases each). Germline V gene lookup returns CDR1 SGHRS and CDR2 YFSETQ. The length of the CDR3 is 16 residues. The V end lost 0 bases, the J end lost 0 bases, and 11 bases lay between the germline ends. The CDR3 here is CASSLVGGRSTDTQYF. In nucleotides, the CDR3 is TGCGCCAGCAGCTTGGTTGGGGGTCGGAGCACAGATACGCAGTATTTT.

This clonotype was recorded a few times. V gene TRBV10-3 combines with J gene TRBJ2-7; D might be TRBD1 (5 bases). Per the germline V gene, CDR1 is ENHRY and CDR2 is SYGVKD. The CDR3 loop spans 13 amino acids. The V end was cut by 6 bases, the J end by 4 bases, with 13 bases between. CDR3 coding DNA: TGTGCCATCAGGGACACTGTGTCTTACGAGCAGTACTTC. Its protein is CAIRDTVSYEQYF.

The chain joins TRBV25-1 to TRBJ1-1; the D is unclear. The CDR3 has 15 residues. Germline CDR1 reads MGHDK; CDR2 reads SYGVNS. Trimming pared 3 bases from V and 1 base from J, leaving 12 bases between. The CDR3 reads CASSDPASGNTEAFF. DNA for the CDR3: TGTGCCAGCAGTGATCCCGCGTCGGGGAACACTGAAGCTTTCTTT.

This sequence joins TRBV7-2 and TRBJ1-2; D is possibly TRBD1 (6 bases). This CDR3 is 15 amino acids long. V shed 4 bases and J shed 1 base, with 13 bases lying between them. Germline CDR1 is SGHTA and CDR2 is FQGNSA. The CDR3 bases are TGTGCCAGCAGCTCAGAGGGGGGGGGTAACTATGGCTACACCTTC. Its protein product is CASSSEGGGNYGYTF.

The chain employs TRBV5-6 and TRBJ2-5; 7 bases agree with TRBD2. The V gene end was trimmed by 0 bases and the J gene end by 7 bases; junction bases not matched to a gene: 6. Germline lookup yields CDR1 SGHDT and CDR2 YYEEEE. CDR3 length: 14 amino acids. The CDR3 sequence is CASSLGAGYVTQYF. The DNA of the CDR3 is TGTGCCAGCAGCTTGGGAGCGGGATATGTGACCCAGTACTTC.

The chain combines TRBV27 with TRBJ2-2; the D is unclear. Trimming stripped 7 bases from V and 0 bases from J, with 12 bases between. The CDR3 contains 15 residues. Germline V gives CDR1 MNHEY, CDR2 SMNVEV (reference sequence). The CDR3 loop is CASNPVGTNTGELFF. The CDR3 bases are TGTGCCAGCAATCCCGTTGGGACGAACACCGGGGAGCTGTTTTTT.

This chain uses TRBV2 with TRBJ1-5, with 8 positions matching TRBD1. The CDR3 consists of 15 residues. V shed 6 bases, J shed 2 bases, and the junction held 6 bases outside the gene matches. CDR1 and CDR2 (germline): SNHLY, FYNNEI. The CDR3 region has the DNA TGTGCCAGCAGACCCGACAGGGGTGGCAATCAGCCCCAGCATTTT. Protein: CASRPDRGGNQPQHF.

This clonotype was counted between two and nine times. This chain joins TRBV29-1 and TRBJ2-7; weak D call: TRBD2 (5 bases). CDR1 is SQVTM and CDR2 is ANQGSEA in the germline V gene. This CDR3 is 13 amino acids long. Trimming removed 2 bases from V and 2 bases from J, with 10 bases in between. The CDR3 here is CSVEPADAYEQYF. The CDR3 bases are TGCAGCGTTGAACCAGCGGATGCCTACGAGCAGTACTTC.

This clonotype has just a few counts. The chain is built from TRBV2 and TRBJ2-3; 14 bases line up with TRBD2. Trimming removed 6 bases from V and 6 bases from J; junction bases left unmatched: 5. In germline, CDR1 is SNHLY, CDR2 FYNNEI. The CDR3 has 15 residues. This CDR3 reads CASRGTSGSSDTQYF. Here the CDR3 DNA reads TGTGCCAGCAGAGGGACTAGCGGGAGTTCTGATACGCAGTATTTT. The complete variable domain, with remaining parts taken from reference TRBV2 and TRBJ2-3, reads EPEVTQTPSHQVTQMGQEVILRCVPISNHLYFYWYRQILGQKVEFLVSFYNNEISEKSEIFDDQFSVERPDGSNFTLKIRSTKLEDSAMYFCASRGTSGSSDTQYFGPGTRLTVL.

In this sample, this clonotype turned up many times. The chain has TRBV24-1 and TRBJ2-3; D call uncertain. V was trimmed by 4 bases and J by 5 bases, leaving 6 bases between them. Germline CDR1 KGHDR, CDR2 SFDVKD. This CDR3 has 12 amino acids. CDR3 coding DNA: TGTGCCACCAGTGACGTCAGAGATACGCAGTATTTT. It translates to CATSDVRDTQYF.

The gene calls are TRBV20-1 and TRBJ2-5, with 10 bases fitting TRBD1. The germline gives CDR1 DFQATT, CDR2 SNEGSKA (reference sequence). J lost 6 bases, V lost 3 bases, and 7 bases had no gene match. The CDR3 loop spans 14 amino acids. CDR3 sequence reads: CSASWTGGKKTQYF. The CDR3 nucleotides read TGCAGTGCTAGTTGGACAGGGGGTAAAAAGACCCAGTACTTC.

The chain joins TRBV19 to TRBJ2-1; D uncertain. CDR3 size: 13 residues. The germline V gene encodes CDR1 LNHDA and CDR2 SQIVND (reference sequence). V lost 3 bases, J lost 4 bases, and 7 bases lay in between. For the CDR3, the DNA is TGTGCCAGTAGTATCTGGCGGTACAATGAGCAGTTCTTC. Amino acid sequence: CASSIWRYNEQFF.

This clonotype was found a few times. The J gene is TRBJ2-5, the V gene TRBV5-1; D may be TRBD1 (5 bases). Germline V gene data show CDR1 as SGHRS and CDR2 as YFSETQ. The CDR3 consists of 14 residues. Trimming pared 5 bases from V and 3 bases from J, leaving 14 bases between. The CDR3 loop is CASSLTRVKETQYF. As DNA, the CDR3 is TGCGCCAGCAGTCTAACCAGGGTTAAAGAGACCCAGTACTTC.

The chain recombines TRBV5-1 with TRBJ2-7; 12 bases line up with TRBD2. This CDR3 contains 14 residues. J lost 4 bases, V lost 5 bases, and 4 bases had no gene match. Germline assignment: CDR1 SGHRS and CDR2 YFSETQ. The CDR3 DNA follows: TGCGCCAGCAGACTCGGACTAGCGGGATACGAGCAGTACTTC. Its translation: CASRLGLAGYEQYF. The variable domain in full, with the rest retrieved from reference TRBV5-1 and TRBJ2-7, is KAGVTQTPRYLIKTRGQQVTLSCSPISGHRSVSWYQQTPGQGLQFLFEYFSETQRNKGNFPGRFSGRQFSNSRSEMNVSTLELGDSALYLCASRLGLAGYEQYFGPGTRLTVT.

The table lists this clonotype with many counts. CDR3 in DNA: TGTGCCAGCAGTTCCTCAGCGGGGTTCTACAATGAGCAGTTCTTC. Translation gives CASSSSAGFYNEQFF. The chain is built from TRBV12-3 or TRBV12-4 and TRBJ2-1; 7 nucleotides line up with TRBD2. The CDR3 is 15 amino acids. Losses at the gene ends were 4 bases for V and 3 bases for J; bases not matched to a gene: 6.

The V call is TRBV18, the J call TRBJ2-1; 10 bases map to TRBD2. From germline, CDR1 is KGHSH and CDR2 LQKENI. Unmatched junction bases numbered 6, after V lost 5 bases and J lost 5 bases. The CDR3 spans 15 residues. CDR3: CASSTGTSENNEQFF. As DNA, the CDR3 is TGTGCCAGCTCAACCGGGACTAGCGAAAACAATGAGCAGTTCTTC.

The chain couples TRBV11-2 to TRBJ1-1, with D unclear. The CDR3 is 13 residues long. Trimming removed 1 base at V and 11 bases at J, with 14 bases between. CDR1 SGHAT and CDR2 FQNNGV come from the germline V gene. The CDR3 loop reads CASSLAVGVNAFF. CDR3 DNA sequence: TGTGCCAGCAGCTTAGCGGTTGGAGTGAACGCTTTCTTT.

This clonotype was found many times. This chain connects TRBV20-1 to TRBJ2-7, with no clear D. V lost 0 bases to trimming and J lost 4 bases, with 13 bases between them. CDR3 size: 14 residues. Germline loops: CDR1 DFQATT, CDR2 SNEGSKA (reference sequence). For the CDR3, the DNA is TGCAGTGCTAGAGATTTGGCTTACTCGTACGAGCAGTACTTC. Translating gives CSARDLAYSYEQYF.

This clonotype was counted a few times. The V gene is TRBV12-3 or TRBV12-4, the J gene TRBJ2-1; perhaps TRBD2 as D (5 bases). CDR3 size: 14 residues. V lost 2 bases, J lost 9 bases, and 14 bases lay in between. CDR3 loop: CASSLYLGGLEQFF. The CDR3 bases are TGTGCCAGCAGTTTATATCTGGGCGGGCTTGAGCAGTTCTTC.

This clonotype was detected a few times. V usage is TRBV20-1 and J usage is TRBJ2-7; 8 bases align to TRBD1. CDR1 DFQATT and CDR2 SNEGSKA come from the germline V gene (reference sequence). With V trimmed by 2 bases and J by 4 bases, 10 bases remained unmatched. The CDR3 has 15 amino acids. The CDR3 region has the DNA TGCAGTGCTAGAAATTCACAGGGGGGAGGATACGAGCAGTACTTC. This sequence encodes CSARNSQGGGYEQYF.

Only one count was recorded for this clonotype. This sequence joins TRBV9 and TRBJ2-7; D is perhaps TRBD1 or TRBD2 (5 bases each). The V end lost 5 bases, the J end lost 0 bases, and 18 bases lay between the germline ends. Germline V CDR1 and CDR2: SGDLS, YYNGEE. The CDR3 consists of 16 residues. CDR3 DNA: TGTGCCAGCAGGCCTTTCCCCAGGGACGGCTCCTACGAGCAGTACTTC. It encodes CASRPFPRDGSYEQYF.